This T cell receptor beta chain was sequenced during a study of cytomegalovirus exposure and HLA in healthy donors. PCR primers comprised 60 Vbeta and 13 Jbeta primers. Sequenced by immunoSEQ multiplex PCR; TCRdb stores in-frame clones only, minus some. The ten top clones account for 6.5% to 8%, within a sample of about 54,000 clones. A note on this clone: Its antigen remains unidentified.

Trimming removed 5 bases from V and 3 bases from J, with 8 bases in between. This CDR3 region has 12 residues. Germline V gene sequence: CDR1 SNHLY, CDR2 FYNNEI. Findings and caveats of the study: Researchers reported that a few CMV-associated chains were confirmed in vitro as CMV antigen-specific. A later analysis linked a missense DCLRE1C variant to TCR beta V- and J-gene trimming.

The rearrangement uses TRBV2 and TRBJ2-7, with D tentatively TRBD2 (5 bases). The TCR originated in a middle-aged woman in good health and CMV-seronegative. Sequencing was carried out using PBMCs. The CDR3 sequence: CASSFEGYEQYF. In nucleotides, the CDR3 is TGTGCCAGCAGTTTCGAGGGCTACGAGCAGTACTTC. The whole variable domain, filled in from reference TRBV2 and TRBJ2-7, reads EPEVTQTPSHQVTQMGQEVILRCVPISNHLYFYWYRQILGQKVEFLVSFYNNEISEKSEIFDDQFSVERPDGSNFTLKIRSTKLEDSAMYFCASSFEGYEQYFGPGTRLTVT.